This passage covers 19 T cell receptor beta chains from one sample sequenced in a study of identical twins. Via MiXCR, TCRdb re-called the 5' RACE reads, giving one row per CDR3 protein. The sample records some 690,000 distinct CDR3 sequences, about 20% being singletons. These same data were also listed under a study on T cells expressing NK-cell markers.

The sequenced material came from PBMCs. The receptor source for this set is a woman aged 18-29 years in good health.

This clonotype was picked up a small number of times. The rearrangement joins TRBV7-9 to TRBJ2-1; 10 nucleotides agree with TRBD2. CDR1 is SEHNR and CDR2 is FQNEAQ in the germline V gene (reference sequence). V lost 6 bases, J lost 8 bases, and 10 bases stayed unmatched. The CDR3 is 15 amino acids. In DNA form, the CDR3 reads TGTGCCAGCAGTTCCCTTTGGACTAGCGGTCATGAGCAGTTCTTC. This gives the protein CASSSLWTSGHEQFF.

This clonotype has a handful of counts. The rearrangement uses TRBV6-4 and TRBJ2-1; 11 positions agree with TRBD2. V lost 6 bases to trimming and J lost 3 bases; unmatched junction nucleotides: 7. The CDR3 is made up of 16 amino acids. In germline, CDR1 is MRHNA, CDR2 SNTAGT. The CDR3 DNA reads TGTGCCAGCAGCCGAGGGGGACTAGCGGTCTACAATGAGCAGTTCTTC. Protein sequence: CASSRGGLAVYNEQFF.

This clonotype has just a few counts. The chain uses TRBV5-1 and TRBJ2-1, with unresolved D. The germline CDR1 and CDR2 sequences are SGHRS and YFSETQ. CDR3 length: 11 amino acids. Trimming cost V 7 bases and J 5 bases, with 7 bases left between them. The CDR3 sequence: CASWFDNEQFF. The CDR3, as DNA: TGCGCCAGCTGGTTTGACAATGAGCAGTTCTTC. The variable domain in full, completed from reference TRBV5-1 and TRBJ2-1, reads KAGVTQTPRYLIKTRGQQVTLSCSPISGHRSVSWYQQTPGQGLQFLFEYFSETQRNKGNFPGRFSGRQFSNSRSEMNVSTLELGDSALYLCASWFDNEQFFGPGTRLTVL.

The CDR3 sequence: CASTQTHREVGYNEQFF. The CDR3 nucleotides read TGTGCCAGCACTCAAACCCACCGGGAGGTGGGGTACAATGAGCAGTTCTTC. This chain links TRBV6-1 with TRBJ2-1; 7 nucleotides align to TRBD2. CDR3 length: 17 residues. The junction had 16 bases not matched to a gene; V was cut back by 7 bases and J by 4 bases. CDR1 is MNHNS and CDR2 is SASEGT in the germline V gene.

The chain has TRBV29-1 and TRBJ2-5; the D gene is possibly TRBD2 (7 bases). V lost 6 bases and J lost 4, with 18 bases in between. Looked up from germline, CDR1 is SQVTM and CDR2 is ANQGSEA. The CDR3 consists of 14 residues. The CDR3 coding sequence is TGCAGCGTCGAAACCGTCGGGGGGCGAGAGACCCAGTACTTC. As protein: CSVETVGGRETQYF. Full variable domain (missing parts from reference TRBV29-1 and TRBJ2-5): SAVISQKPSRDICQRGTSLTIQCQVDSQVTMMFWYRQQPGQSLTLIATANQGSEATYESGFVIDKFPISRPNLTFSTLTVSNMSPEDSSIYLCSVETVGGRETQYFGPGTRLLVL.

The J gene is TRBJ2-1, the V gene TRBV12-3 or TRBV12-4; D is ambiguous. CDR3 size: 14 residues. V was shortened by 2 bases and J by 7 bases, with 12 bases between the two germline ends. The CDR3 DNA sequence: TGTGCCAGCAGTTTACAGATAGGGTCTAATGAGCAGTTCTTC. Amino acid sequence: CASSLQIGSNEQFF.

The table lists this clonotype with a few counts. V is TRBV11-2 and J is TRBJ2-3, with TRBD2 matching 7 bases. This CDR3 comprises 16 residues. Germline V gene sequence: CDR1 SGHAT, CDR2 FQNNGV. V shed 7 bases, J shed 0 bases, and the junction held 10 bases outside the gene matches. CDR3 region: CASNFRDYLSTDTQYF. CDR3 nucleotides: TGTGCCAGCAACTTCCGGGACTACCTCAGCACAGATACGCAGTATTTT.

The rearrangement joins TRBV11-2 to TRBJ2-1; the match to TRBD2 covers 13 bases. Trimming took 1 base from V and 15 from J; bases not matched to a gene: 9. This CDR3 is 15 amino acids long. The germline CDR1 and CDR2 sequences are SGHAT and FQNNGV. CDR3 protein: CASSLGLAGGFPWFF. CDR3 bases: TGTGCCAGCAGCTTAGGACTAGCGGGAGGTTTTCCCTGGTTCTTC.

The chain has TRBV6-2 or TRBV6-3 and TRBJ2-7; a weak D match, TRBD2 (5 bases). In germline, CDR1 is MNHEY, CDR2 SVGEGT. V lost 4 bases and J lost 5, with 21 bases in between. This CDR3 contains 16 residues. DNA for the CDR3: TGTGCCAGCAGTTCACTCCCCGCGGCCGGGGTCCACGAGCAGTACTTC. Translating gives CASSSLPAAGVHEQYF.

The genes are TRBV6-5 and TRBJ2-7; 11 positions match TRBD2. The CDR3 extends over 18 amino acids. The V gene end was trimmed by 4 bases and the J gene end by 8 bases; junction bases not matched to a gene: 19. CDR1 is MNHEY, CDR2 SVGAGI, per germline. The CDR3 nucleotides read TGTGCCAGCAGTTCCTTAACTTCCGGGACTAGCGGAAATCTCAAGCAGTACTTC. The encoded protein is CASSSLTSGTSGNLKQYF.

The V call is TRBV7-9, the J call TRBJ2-1; D gene unclear. Germline loops: CDR1 SEHNR, CDR2 FQNEAQ (reference sequence). V lost 5 bases and J lost 3, with 17 bases in between. The CDR3 is 16 amino acids. The CDR3 loop reads CASSEWAAPIYNEQFF. Written as DNA, the CDR3 is TGTGCCAGCAGCGAGTGGGCAGCGCCCATCTACAATGAGCAGTTCTTC.

The rearrangement joins TRBV27 to TRBJ2-3; D unresolved. The germline V and J ends were trimmed by 5 bases and 0 bases, with 12 bases remaining between them. CDR3 size: 15 residues. Germline-derived CDR1 and CDR2 are MNHEY and SMNVEV (reference sequence). The CDR3 here is CASSARSISTDTQYF. The CDR3 bases are TGTGCCAGCAGTGCGCGGAGTATCAGCACAGATACGCAGTATTTT.

Note on this clonotype: The DNA is omitted, as the CDR3 cannot be located on it reliably, and the CDR3 follows TCRdb's listing. The V call is TRBV7-9, the J call TRBJ2-1; the D call of TRBD1 is as the table states it, not checked on the DNA. The CDR3 is made up of 13 amino acids, end residues included. From germline, CDR1 is SEHNR and CDR2 FQNEAQ (reference sequence). This CDR3 is CASSFGTGTEQFF.

The chain combines TRBV13 with TRBJ1-1; the D is unclear. The CDR3 has 14 residues. Between the trimmed V and J ends, which lost 5 bases and 5 bases, there was a span of 15 bases. From germline, CDR1 is PRHDT and CDR2 FYEKMQ (reference sequence). The CDR3 region has the DNA TGTGCCAGCAGCCACGGGAAAGGTATGACTGAAGCTTTCTTT. Translated: CASSHGKGMTEAFF.

In DNA, the CDR3 is TGCGCCAGCAGCTTGGAAAGCGGGGGCAGCGCATACGAGCAGTACTTC. Its translation is CASSLESGGSAYEQYF. The rearrangement uses TRBV5-1 and TRBJ2-7, with 8 bases aligning to TRBD2. Trimming at V came to 0 bases and at J to 4 bases, leaving 9 bases not matched to a gene. The CDR3 has 16 residues. Germline loops: CDR1 SGHRS, CDR2 YFSETQ.

This clonotype has just a few counts. V and J are TRBV20-1 and TRBJ2-1, with 7 positions matching TRBD2. V lost 3 bases, J lost 10 bases, and 15 bases stayed unmatched. CDR1 and CDR2 from the germline V gene are DFQATT and SNEGSKA (reference sequence). The CDR3 spans 15 residues. The CDR3 protein is CSASSYPGGFLEQFF. In DNA, the CDR3 is TGCAGTGCTAGTTCTTACCCGGGGGGTTTCTTGGAGCAGTTCTTC.

The J gene is TRBJ2-2, the V gene TRBV10-3; D unclear. Germline CDR1 and CDR2: ENHRY and SYGVKD. The length of the CDR3 is 11 residues. The ends were cut back, 10 bases at V and 4 bases at J, with 7 bases in the middle. CDR3 sequence reads: CATTTTGELFF. DNA of the CDR3: TGTGCCACCACTACCACCGGGGAGCTGTTTTTT.

The chain carries TRBV29-1 and TRBJ2-3; D call uncertain. V was trimmed by 8 bases and J by 0 bases, leaving 9 bases between them. This CDR3 contains 12 residues. Germline CDR1 is SQVTM and CDR2 is ANQGSEA. CDR3 DNA: TGCAGCAAAGCTTCTAGCACAGATACGCAGTATTTT. It encodes CSKASSTDTQYF.

V and J are TRBV5-6 and TRBJ2-3; 13 bases are shared with TRBD2. Germline V gene data show CDR1 as SGHDT and CDR2 as YYEEEE. The CDR3 extends over 17 amino acids. Unmatched junction bases numbered 7, after V lost 4 bases and J lost 2 bases. The CDR3 DNA sequence: TGTGCCAGCAGCCGTCCGGGACTAGCGGGGATCACAGATACGCAGTATTTT. The encoded protein is CASSRPGLAGITDTQYF.